The next 17 T cell receptor beta chains were all read from a single sample in a study of blood T cell repertoires in COVID-19. Sequencing used immunoSEQ multiplex PCR; TCRdb keeps in-frame clones, though not all of them. Found here are around 95,000 clones, around four fifths of them singletons; the top ten hold roughly 13%. Input material: peripheral blood. All receptors come from a man aged 45 to 65 with active or convalescent COVID-19.

The gene calls are TRBV28 and TRBJ2-7, with 9 bases fitting TRBD1. Unmatched junction bases numbered 5, after V lost 6 bases and J lost 2 bases. The V gene's germline CDR1 is MDHEN and CDR2 SYDVKM. The length of the CDR3 is 14 residues. CDR3 nucleotide sequence: TGTGCCAGCAGGACCGGACAGGGGCCCTACGAGCAGTACTTC. Translation: CASRTGQGPYEQYF.

Only one count was recorded for this clone. The CDR3 sequence: CASSSPRQDSPLHF. For the CDR3, the DNA is TGTGCCAGCAGTTCTCCCCGACAGGATTCACCCCTCCACTTT. The chain joins TRBV6-5 to TRBJ1-6; possible D gene TRBD1, 6 bases. V shed 4 bases and J shed 8 bases, with 12 bases lying between them. This CDR3 has 14 amino acids. Germline CDR1 and CDR2: MNHEY and SVGAGI.

The genes are TRBV29-1 and TRBJ1-2, with D possibly matching TRBD1 (5 bases). Germline CDR1 SQVTM, CDR2 ANQGSEA. This CDR3 contains 13 residues. Trimming took 6 bases from V and 3 from J, leaving 14 bases between them. CDR3 DNA: TGCAGCGTCCGGACCTGGGGGGACTATGGCTACACCTTC. Protein: CSVRTWGDYGYTF.

This chain joins TRBV1 and TRBJ2-7; the DNA was not used to check the table's D call, TRBD1. TRBV1 is tagged as a pseudogene. The CDR3 is made up of 13 amino acids. The CDR3 reads CTSKPGRLNEQYF. CDR3 nucleotides: TGCACCAGCAAGCCAGGTCGGCTCAACGAGCAGTACTTC.

The chain uses TRBV9 and TRBJ1-1; no reliable D call. Germline-derived CDR1 and CDR2 are SGDLS and YYNGEE. The CDR3 consists of 13 residues. The V end was cut by 0 bases, the J end by 5 bases, with 8 bases between. The CDR3 here is CASSVGADTEAFF. CDR3 DNA: TGTGCCAGCAGCGTAGGGGCAGATACTGAAGCTTTCTTT.

In nucleotides, the CDR3 is TGTGCCACCAGTGCTCCAGCCAGGGGCGGACACACTGAAGCTTTCTTT. The encoded protein is CATSAPARGGHTEAFF. This chain uses TRBV24-1 with TRBJ1-1, with D possibly being TRBD1 (6 bases). CDR3 size: 16 residues. The germline CDR1 and CDR2 sequences are KGHDR and SFDVKD. The V end lost 5 bases, the J end lost 3 bases, and 18 bases lay between the germline ends.

The gene calls are TRBV5-1 and TRBJ1-6; D gene uncertain. Germline V gene sequence: CDR1 SGHRS, CDR2 YFSETQ. The CDR3 sequence is 13 residues long. V was trimmed by 0 bases and J by 10 bases, leaving 8 bases between them. CDR3 coding DNA: TGCGCCAGCAGCTTGGTCGGGGAATCACCCCTCCACTTT. This codes for CASSLVGESPLHF.

The J gene is TRBJ2-5, the V gene TRBV5-4; 7 nucleotides line up with TRBD2. The CDR3 is 15 amino acids. CDR1 SGHNT and CDR2 YYREEE come from the germline V gene (reference sequence). J lost 3 bases, V lost 3 bases, and 8 bases had no gene match. CDR3 region: CASSSNLLAEETQYF. As DNA, the CDR3 is TGTGCCAGCAGCTCCAACCTTCTAGCGGAAGAGACCCAGTACTTC.

This clone came up once. The rearrangement links TRBV10-3 to TRBJ2-5, with D perhaps matching TRBD2 (5 bases). In germline, CDR1 is ENHRY, CDR2 SYGVKD. Trimming left V 10 bases short and J 1 base short, with 10 bases between. The CDR3 consists of 12 residues. CDR3 in DNA: TGTGCCAGCGGGCCCTCCCAAGAGACCCAGTACTTC. The encoded protein is CASGPSQETQYF.

Only a few counts were recorded for this clone. The rearrangement joins TRBV29-1 to TRBJ1-3; D might be TRBD1 (5 bases). CDR1 is SQVTM and CDR2 is ANQGSEA in the germline V gene. V lost 6 bases to trimming and J lost 0 bases, with 12 bases between them. This CDR3 contains 14 residues. The CDR3 here is CSVGGGGSGNTIYF. CDR3 in DNA: TGCAGCGTCGGGGGGGGTGGCTCTGGAAACACCATATATTTT.

The rearrangement joins TRBV7-9 to TRBJ1-2; D gene uncertain. CDR3 length: 12 amino acids. The germline V gene encodes CDR1 SEHNR and CDR2 FQNEAQ (reference sequence). V lost 5 bases, J lost 5 bases, and 9 bases lay in between. This CDR3 is CASSPGGYGYTF. The CDR3 DNA is TGTGCCAGCAGCCCAGGCGGGTATGGCTACACCTTC.

In regard to this clone: Compared with germline, one end of the junction differs, possibly owing to a read error. The chain links TRBV7-7 to TRBJ2-1, with no clear D. Germline V lookup: CDR1 SSHAT, CDR2 FNYEAQ (reference sequence). This CDR3 contains 12 residues. The CDR3: CASSNGHNEQFF. The CDR3 nucleotides are TGTGCTAGCAGCAACGGTCACAATGAGCAGTTCTTC. The full variable domain, completed using reference TRBV7-7 and TRBJ2-1, is GAGVSQSPRYKVTKRGQDVTLRCDPISSHATLYWYQQALGQGPEFLTYFNYEAQPDKSGLPSDRFSAERPEGSISTLTIQRTEQRDSAMYRCASSNGHNEQFFGPGTRLTVL.

The V call is TRBV18, the J call TRBJ2-5, with 8 bases fitting TRBD2. Germline loops: CDR1 KGHSH, CDR2 LQKENI. V was clipped by 2 bases and J by 2 bases; unmatched bases: 7. There are 16 residues in the CDR3. The CDR3 DNA follows: TGTGCCAGCTCACCAATCCTGGCTAGCGGGCAAGAGACCCAGTACTTC. The encoded protein is CASSPILASGQETQYF.

This clone was counted a few times. The chain recombines TRBV19 with TRBJ2-3; D may be TRBD2 (6 bases). CDR1 and CDR2 from the germline V gene are LNHDA and SQIVND (reference sequence). Between the trimmed V and J ends, which lost 3 bases and 2 bases, there was a span of 12 bases. This CDR3 spans 15 amino acids. CDR3 bases: TGTGCCAGTAGTATCGCCGGGAGCTTCACAGATACGCAGTATTTT. Translated, it gives CASSIAGSFTDTQYF.

This chain connects TRBV3-1 (or the pseudogene TRBV3-2) to TRBJ2-1; 9 positions match TRBD2. This CDR3 spans 17 amino acids. Germline lookup yields CDR1 LGHDT and CDR2 YNNKEL (reference sequence). The junction had 7 bases not matched to a gene; V was cut back by 4 bases and J by 0 bases. CDR3 coding DNA: TGTGCCAGCAGCCTACTAGCGGGCCTAAGCTCCTACAATGAGCAGTTCTTC. Its protein product is CASSLLAGLSSYNEQFF.

This rearrangement joins TRBV2 to TRBJ2-1, with D perhaps TRBD1 (8 bases). V was clipped by 6 bases and J by 4 bases, with 13 bases between them. Germline lookup yields CDR1 SNHLY and CDR2 FYNNEI. CDR3 length: 14 amino acids. The CDR3 DNA reads TGTGCCAGCAGCACAGGGGGGGGATACAATGAGCAGTTCTTC. This gives the protein CASSTGGGYNEQFF.

The V and J genes are TRBV18 and TRBJ1-1; 9 nucleotides match TRBD1. V lost 3 bases, J lost 10 bases, and 9 bases stayed unmatched. Germline lookup yields CDR1 KGHSH and CDR2 LQKENI. The CDR3 runs to 14 residues. CDR3 coding DNA: TGTGCCAGCTCACCGACAGGGGGACTGTCAAGAGCTTTCTTT. It specifies CASSPTGGLSRAFF. The variable domain in full, completed from reference TRBV18 and TRBJ1-1, reads NAGVMQNPRHLVRRRGQEARLRCSPMKGHSHVYWYRQLPEEGLKFMVYLQKENIIDESGMPKERFSAEFPKEGPSILRIQQVVRGDSAAYFCASSPTGGLSRAFFGQGTRLTVV.